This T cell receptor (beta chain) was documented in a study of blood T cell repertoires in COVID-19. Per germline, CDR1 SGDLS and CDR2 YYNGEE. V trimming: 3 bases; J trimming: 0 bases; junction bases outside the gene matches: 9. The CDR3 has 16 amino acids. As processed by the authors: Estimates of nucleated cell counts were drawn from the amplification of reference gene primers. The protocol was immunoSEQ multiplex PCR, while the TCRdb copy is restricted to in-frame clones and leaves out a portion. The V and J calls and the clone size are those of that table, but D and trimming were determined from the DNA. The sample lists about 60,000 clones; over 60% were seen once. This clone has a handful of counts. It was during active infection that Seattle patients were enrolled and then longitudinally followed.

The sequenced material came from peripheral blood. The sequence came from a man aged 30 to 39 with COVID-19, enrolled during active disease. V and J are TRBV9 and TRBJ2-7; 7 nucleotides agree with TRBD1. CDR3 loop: CASSAQIGGSSYEQYF. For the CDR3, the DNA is TGTGCCAGCAGCGCCCAAATAGGGGGCAGCTCCTACGAGCAGTACTTC.